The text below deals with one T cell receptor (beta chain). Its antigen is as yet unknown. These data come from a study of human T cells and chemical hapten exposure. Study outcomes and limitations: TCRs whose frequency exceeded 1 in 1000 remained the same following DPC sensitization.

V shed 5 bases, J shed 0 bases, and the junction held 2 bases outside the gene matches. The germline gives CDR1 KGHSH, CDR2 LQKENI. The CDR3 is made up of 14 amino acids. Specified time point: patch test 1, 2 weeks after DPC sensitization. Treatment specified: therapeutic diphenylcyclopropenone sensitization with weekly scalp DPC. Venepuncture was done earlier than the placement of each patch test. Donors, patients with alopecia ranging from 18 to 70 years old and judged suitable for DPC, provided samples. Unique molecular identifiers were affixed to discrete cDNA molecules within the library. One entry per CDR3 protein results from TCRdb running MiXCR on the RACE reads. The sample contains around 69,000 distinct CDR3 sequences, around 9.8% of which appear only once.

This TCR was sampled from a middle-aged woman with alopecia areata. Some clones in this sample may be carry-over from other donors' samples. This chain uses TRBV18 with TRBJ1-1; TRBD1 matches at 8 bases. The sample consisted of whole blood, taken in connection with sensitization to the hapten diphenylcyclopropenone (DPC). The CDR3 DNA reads TGTGCCAGCTCAAAGGGACAGGTGAACACTGAAGCTTTCTTT. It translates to CASSKGQVNTEAFF.